This T cell receptor (beta chain) was sequenced for a study of shared clonotypes between healthy human individuals. Here immunoSEQ multiplex PCR was the method, and the copy in TCRdb shows in-frame clones only, minus some. This repertoire shows about 180,000 clones, roughly 93% found once; its top ten account for roughly 0.07%. Germline CDR1 reads SGHVS; CDR2 reads FQNEAQ. CDR3 length: 16 amino acids. The V and J ends lost 6 bases and 10 bases, in that order; junction bases with no gene match: 12. This chain joins TRBV7-8 and TRBJ2-2, with TRBD2 matching over 12 bases. The sequenced sample consisted of naive CD4+ T cells sorted from blood. The subset denotes: CD45RA+ positively selected. The clonotype was recovered from a woman in her 30s in good health. CDR3 sequence reads: CASRQSRASGREELFF. CDR3 coding DNA: TGTGCCAGCAGACAATCGCGGGCTAGCGGGAGGGAGGAGCTGTTTTTT.